The 26 T cell receptor beta chains reported below all come from one sample, sequenced in a study of T cell changes during pregnancy in multiple sclerosis (dated by TCRdb to about 2019). Receptors were amplified or captured by the immunoSEQ multiplex PCR assay. TCRdb carries this immuneACCESS record with in-frame sequences only. Its versions omit some clonotypes, under half of them owing to an unresolved V gene in the studies checked, with the rest unexplained. Here the sample has about 34,000 clones; about 90% occur a single time. The ten largest clones represent 4.5% of the sample. The source material was CD8+ T cells from peripheral blood mononuclear cells, sampled after pregnancy. Every receptor here comes from a female donor with multiple sclerosis, enrolled in a pregnancy study.

The chain couples TRBV7-9 to TRBJ2-7; 8 nucleotides match TRBD1. The germline CDR1 and CDR2 sequences are SEHNR and FQNEAQ (reference sequence). The CDR3 is 11 amino acids. J lost 8 bases, V lost 5 bases, and 2 bases had no gene match. The CDR3 nucleotides read TGTGCCAGCAGCCGGGACAGGCAGCAGTACTTC. Translation gives CASSRDRQQYF.

The chain uses TRBV19 and TRBJ2-5; D is possibly TRBD1 (6 bases). CDR3 length equals 13 residues. CDR1 is LNHDA, CDR2 SQIVND, per germline (reference sequence). Trimming shortened V by 2 bases and J by 7 bases, and 11 bases separated the two germline ends. This CDR3 is CASSIRDTATQYF. DNA for the CDR3: TGTGCCAGTAGTATAAGGGACACGGCGACCCAGTACTTC.

This clone has a handful of counts. The CDR3 DNA is TGTGCCAGCAGCTCCCCGGGGGTGAACACTGAAGCTTTCTTT. Protein sequence: CASSSPGVNTEAFF. This chain connects TRBV6-5 to TRBJ1-1, with D maybe TRBD1 (5 bases). Germline assignment: CDR1 MNHEY and CDR2 SVGAGI. CDR3 length equals 14 residues. The V end was cut by 6 bases, the J end by 0 bases, with 11 bases between.

This clone was detected many times. The V call is TRBV6-4, the J call TRBJ2-1; 12 positions match TRBD2. V dropped 5 bases and J dropped 9; count of bases not matched to a gene: 11. The CDR3 has 16 residues. Germline values: CDR1 MRHNA, CDR2 SNTAGT. CDR3 sequence: CASSIETSGGLGEQFF. The CDR3 DNA follows: TGTGCCAGCAGTATCGAAACTAGCGGGGGGTTGGGTGAGCAGTTCTTC.

The J gene is TRBJ2-6, the V gene TRBV11-2; D may be TRBD2 (6 bases). Looked up from germline, CDR1 is SGHAT and CDR2 is FQNNGV. This CDR3 region has 18 residues. The V end lost 2 bases, the J end lost 0 bases, and 14 bases lay between the germline ends. In nucleotides, the CDR3 is TGTGCCAGCAGCTTATGGAGGGGAGAAGACTCTGGGGCCAACGTCCTGACTTTC. It yields the protein CASSLWRGEDSGANVLTF. The full variable domain, rest sourced from reference TRBV11-2 and TRBJ2-6, is EAGVAQSPRYKIIEKRQSVAFWCNPISGHATLYWYQQILGQGPKLLIQFQNNGVVDDSQLPKDRFSAERLKGVDSTLKIQPAKLEDSAVYLCASSLWRGEDSGANVLTFGAGSRLTVL.

This clone has just one count. V and J are TRBV4-2 and TRBJ2-7; D uncertain. V lost 4 bases and J 5 bases, leaving 6 bases between the germline ends. Germline V lookup: CDR1 LGHNA, CDR2 YNFKEQ. This CDR3 has 11 amino acids. The CDR3 reads CASSRQDEQYF. In nucleotides, the CDR3 is TGTGCCAGCAGCCGTCAGGACGAGCAGTACTTC.

The chain combines TRBV19 with TRBJ2-7; 7 nucleotides line up with TRBD1. J was trimmed by 5 bases and V by 1 base; bases with no gene match: 5. Germline V gene data show CDR1 as LNHDA and CDR2 as SQIVND (reference sequence). This CDR3 has 14 amino acids. CDR3 bases: TGTGCCAGTAGTATAGGACAGGGTGGCGACGAGCAGTACTTC. Amino acid sequence: CASSIGQGGDEQYF.

The V call is TRBV7-6, the J call TRBJ2-7; TRBD1 matches 9 bases. Germline CDR1 reads SGHVS; CDR2 reads FNYEAQ. This CDR3 is 20 amino acids long. V lost 5 bases to trimming and J lost 0 bases; unmatched junction nucleotides: 20. The CDR3 DNA sequence: TGTGCCAGCAGCCCAAGGGACGCCGGGACAGGGACCTTGGTCTCCTACGAGCAGTACTTC. Its translation: CASSPRDAGTGTLVSYEQYF.

The chain carries TRBV5-4 and TRBJ2-5, with 9 nucleotides matching TRBD2. The CDR3 length is 15 residues. Germline V lookup: CDR1 SGHNT, CDR2 YYREEE (reference sequence). The trim removed 5 bases at V and 3 bases at J, leaving 8 bases unmatched. The CDR3 spells CASSLGTSKKETQYF. DNA for the CDR3: TGTGCCAGCAGTCTTGGGACTAGCAAAAAAGAGACCCAGTACTTC. Full variable domain (remainder filled in from reference TRBV5-4 and TRBJ2-5): ETGVTQSPTHLIKTRGQQVTLRCSSQSGHNTVSWYQQALGQGPQFIFQYYREEENGRGNFPPRFSGLQFPNYSSELNVNALELDDSALYLCASSLGTSKKETQYFGPGTRLLVL.

This chain connects TRBV15 to TRBJ2-5; 8 nucleotides align to TRBD2. V shed 6 bases and J 1 base; nucleotides not matched to a gene: 4. The length of the CDR3 is 14 residues. Germline lookup yields CDR1 LNHNV and CDR2 YYDKDF (reference sequence). Here the CDR3 DNA reads TGTGCCACCAGTTACGGGGGGGGCCAAGAGACCCAGTACTTC. Protein: CATSYGGGQETQYF.

The rearrangement joins TRBV13 to TRBJ2-2; D gene unclear. Germline assignment: CDR1 PRHDT and CDR2 FYEKMQ (reference sequence). CDR3 size: 11 residues. The V and J ends lost 4 bases and 7 bases respectively, with 4 bases between them. CDR3 nucleotides: TGTGCCAGCAGCTCTAGCGGGGAGCTGTTTTTT. This codes for CASSSSGELFF.

CDR3 region: CASSHPGEGTYNEQFF. CDR3 sequence (DNA): TGTGCCAGCAGCCACCCCGGTGAGGGAACCTACAATGAGCAGTTCTTC. The chain links TRBV4-2 to TRBJ2-1; D possibly corresponds to TRBD2 (5 bases). CDR3 length: 16 amino acids. Trimming pared 3 bases from V and 2 bases from J, leaving 14 bases between. CDR1 and CDR2 from the germline V gene are LGHNA and YNFKEQ.

This chain uses TRBV5-5 with TRBJ1-1, with unresolved D. The germline V gene has CDR1 SGHKS and CDR2 YYEKEE (reference sequence). Trimming took off 1 base at V and 6 bases at J, with 10 bases between the two ends. The CDR3 runs to 13 residues. The CDR3 spells CASSLPGGPEAFF. The CDR3 region has the DNA TGTGCCAGCAGCTTGCCAGGAGGGCCTGAAGCTTTCTTT. Using reference TRBV5-5 and TRBJ1-1 for the parts outside the CDR3, the full variable domain is DAGVTQSPTHLIKTRGQQVTLRCSPISGHKSVSWYQQVLGQGPQFIFQYYEKEERGRGNFPDRFSARQFPNYSSELNVNALLLGDSALYLCASSLPGGPEAFFGQGTRLTVV.

The chain is built from TRBV11-2 and TRBJ2-7; 8 nucleotides agree with TRBD1. The J segment lost 3 bases and the V segment lost 3 bases, leaving 1 base of the junction unmatched. The germline V gene encodes CDR1 SGHAT and CDR2 FQNNGV. The CDR3 has 13 residues. CDR3 sequence reads: CASSLGQVYEQYF. For the CDR3, the DNA is TGTGCCAGCAGCTTGGGACAGGTCTACGAGCAGTACTTC.

V is TRBV4-3 and J is TRBJ2-2; D perhaps matches TRBD2 (5 bases). The germline gives CDR1 LGHNA, CDR2 YSLEER. The CDR3 extends over 14 amino acids. V lost 1 base and J lost 10, with 13 bases in between. DNA of the CDR3: TGCGCCAGCAGCCAAGGACGAGGGTCGGTGGAGCTGTTTTTT. Protein product: CASSQGRGSVELFF.

This clone counts as medium-sized. The chain carries TRBV30 and TRBJ1-2; D gene uncertain. Germline V gene lookup returns CDR1 GTSNPN and CDR2 SVGIG (reference sequence). The V end was cut by 0 bases, the J end by 2 bases, with 7 bases between. The CDR3 has 13 amino acids. In nucleotides, the CDR3 is TGTGCCTGGAGTGTAACGGAGAACTATGGCTACACCTTC. Residues: CAWSVTENYGYTF.

This clone has just one count. This sequence joins TRBV27 and TRBJ1-1, with D uncertain. Trimming took 4 bases from V and 5 from J, leaving 11 bases between them. Germline V gene data show CDR1 as MNHEY and CDR2 as SMNVEV (reference sequence). The CDR3 is 13 residues long. The CDR3 reads CASSWSGKTEAFF. CDR3 nucleotides: TGTGCCAGCAGTTGGTCGGGGAAAACTGAAGCTTTCTTT.

The chain recombines TRBV7-8 with TRBJ2-7; weak D call: TRBD2 (6 bases). From germline, CDR1 is SGHVS and CDR2 FQNEAQ. Trimming shortened V by 5 bases and J by 6 bases, and 14 bases separated the two germline ends. The CDR3 extends over 13 amino acids. The CDR3 loop reads CASSPFGSGEQYF. The CDR3 region has the DNA TGTGCCAGCAGCCCGTTCGGTAGCGGCGAGCAGTACTTC.

This chain joins TRBV7-9 and TRBJ1-5, with D possibly matching TRBD1 (5 bases). The CDR3 runs to 16 residues. Trimming left V 8 bases short and J 4 bases short, with 21 bases between. The germline V gene has CDR1 SEHNR and CDR2 FQNEAQ (reference sequence). The CDR3 is CASGGGRQLINQPQHF. The CDR3 DNA reads as TGTGCCAGCGGGGGGGGGAGACAGCTGATTAATCAGCCCCAGCATTTT.

Of note for this clone: One junction end disagrees with the germline gene, perhaps due to a read error. This chain uses TRBV11-2 with TRBJ2-7, with 9 bases fitting TRBD1. This CDR3 is built from 14 residues. Germline V gives CDR1 SGHAT, CDR2 FQNNGV. This CDR3 reads CASSSGTGSSEQYF. In nucleotides, the CDR3 is TGTGCCAGCAGCTCCGGGACAGGGTCCTCCGAGCAGTACTTC.

The chain carries TRBV9 and TRBJ1-1, with D uncertain. CDR1 and CDR2 from the germline V gene are SGDLS and YYNGEE. This CDR3 has 14 residues. V gave up 0 bases and J gave up 2 bases, with 8 bases separating them. DNA for the CDR3: TGTGCCAGCAGCGTAGCCGGGTCCAACACTGAAGCTTTCTTT. Translating it yields CASSVAGSNTEAFF.

The chain recombines TRBV19 with TRBJ2-7, with a weak D call TRBD2 (6 bases). The ends were cut back, 6 bases at V and 3 bases at J, with 18 bases in the middle. The length of the CDR3 is 15 residues. CDR1 is LNHDA and CDR2 is SQIVND in the germline V gene (reference sequence). The CDR3 DNA reads TGTGCCAGTAGGGCCGACGCGGGACCCAGCTACGAGCAGTACTTC. Translation gives CASRADAGPSYEQYF.

J is TRBJ1-6 and V is TRBV7-8; 8 nucleotides agree with TRBD1. The germline gives CDR1 SGHVS, CDR2 FQNEAQ. With 4 bases clipped from V and 3 bases from J, the junction kept 8 bases outside the gene matches. The CDR3 has 17 residues. In DNA form, the CDR3 reads TGTGCCAGCAGCTCAGGGACAGGACCTTACTATAATTCACCCCTCCACTTT. Translating it yields CASSSGTGPYYNSPLHF.

The chain has TRBV6-6 and TRBJ2-7; perhaps TRBD1 as D (5 bases). CDR3 length: 14 amino acids. V lost 3 bases to trimming and J lost 2 bases, with 11 bases between them. The germline gives CDR1 MNHNY, CDR2 SVGAGI (reference sequence). This CDR3 is CASSYDSTAYEQYF. CDR3 sequence (DNA): TGTGCCAGCAGTTATGACAGCACAGCCTACGAGCAGTACTTC.

On this clone itself: A junction end diverges from the germline sequence, so it may reflect a read error. CDR3 nucleotides: TGTGCTAGCAGCTTGGGGACAGGCTCCTACGAGCAGTACTTC. This codes for CASSLGTGSYEQYF. This chain connects TRBV7-7 to TRBJ2-7; TRBD1 agrees at 8 bases. The length of the CDR3 is 14 residues. The germline V gene encodes CDR1 SSHAT and CDR2 FNYEAQ (reference sequence).

This chain connects TRBV20-1 to TRBJ2-2, with D uncertain. The CDR3 covers 10 residues. Germline CDR1 is DFQATT and CDR2 is SNEGSKA (reference sequence). V was clipped by 1 base and J by 8 bases, with 2 bases between them. As DNA, the CDR3 is TGCAGTGCTAGAGCGGGGGAGCTGTTTTTT. Its translation: CSARAGELFF.